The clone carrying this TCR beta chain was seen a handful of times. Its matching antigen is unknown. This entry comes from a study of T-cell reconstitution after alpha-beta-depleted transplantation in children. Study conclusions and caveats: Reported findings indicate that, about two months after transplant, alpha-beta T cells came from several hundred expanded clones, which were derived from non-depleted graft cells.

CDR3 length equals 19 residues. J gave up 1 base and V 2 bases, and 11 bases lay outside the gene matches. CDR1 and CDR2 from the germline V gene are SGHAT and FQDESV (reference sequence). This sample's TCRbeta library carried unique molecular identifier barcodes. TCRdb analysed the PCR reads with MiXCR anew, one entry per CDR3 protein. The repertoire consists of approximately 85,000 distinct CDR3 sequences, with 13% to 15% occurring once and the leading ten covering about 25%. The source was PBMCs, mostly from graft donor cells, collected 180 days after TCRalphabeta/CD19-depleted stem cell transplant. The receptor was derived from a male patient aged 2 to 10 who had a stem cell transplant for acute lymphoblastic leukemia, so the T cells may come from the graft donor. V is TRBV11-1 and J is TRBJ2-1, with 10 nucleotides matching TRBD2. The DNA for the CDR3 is TGTGCCAGCAGCTTAAACGATGCTAGCGGGAGAAGGTCCTACAATGAGCAGTTCTTC. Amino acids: CASSLNDASGRRSYNEQFF.